This T cell receptor (beta chain) was captured by sequencing in a study of T cell repertoires in cytomegalovirus infection. Study outcomes and limitations: Adding up the frequency of public TCR beta families identified people who carried CMV plus the relevant HLA.

Each CDR3 protein is one row after TCRdb ran MiXCR on the reads. The repertoire consists of a few hundred thousand distinct CDR3 sequences, with around 18% occurring once and the leading ten covering approximately 10%. This clonotype has just a few counts. Its antigen remains unidentified. This clonotype was sampled from a human donor in good health (CMV status not recorded). Some clones in this sample may be carry-over from other donors' samples. The source material was PBMCs.

The CDR3 sequence: CASSPEAANQPQHF. The CDR3 region has the DNA TGTGCCAGCAGCCCCGAAGCAGCCAATCAGCCCCAGCATTTT. The chain is built from TRBV7-9 and TRBJ1-5; D remains ambiguous. Trimming took off 5 bases at V and 3 bases at J, with 11 bases between the two ends. The CDR3 has 14 residues. CDR1 is SEHNR and CDR2 is FQNEAQ in the germline V gene (reference sequence).